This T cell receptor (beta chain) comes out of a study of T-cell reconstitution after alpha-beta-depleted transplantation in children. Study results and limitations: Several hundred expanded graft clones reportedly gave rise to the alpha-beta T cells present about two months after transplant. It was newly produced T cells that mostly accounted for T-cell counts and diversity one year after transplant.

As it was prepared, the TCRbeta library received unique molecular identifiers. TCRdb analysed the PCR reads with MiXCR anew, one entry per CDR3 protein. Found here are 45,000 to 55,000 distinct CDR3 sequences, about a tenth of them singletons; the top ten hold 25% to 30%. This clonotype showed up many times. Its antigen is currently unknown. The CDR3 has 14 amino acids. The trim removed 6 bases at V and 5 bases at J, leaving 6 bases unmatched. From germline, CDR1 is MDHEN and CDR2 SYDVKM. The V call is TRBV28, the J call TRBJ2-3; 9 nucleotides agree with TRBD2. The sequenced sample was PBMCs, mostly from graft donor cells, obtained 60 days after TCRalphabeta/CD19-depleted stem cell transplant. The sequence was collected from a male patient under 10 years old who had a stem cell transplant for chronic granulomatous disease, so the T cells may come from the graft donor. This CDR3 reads CASRAGGPGDTQYF. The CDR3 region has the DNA TGTGCCAGCAGGGCGGGAGGGCCAGGAGATACGCAGTATTTT.